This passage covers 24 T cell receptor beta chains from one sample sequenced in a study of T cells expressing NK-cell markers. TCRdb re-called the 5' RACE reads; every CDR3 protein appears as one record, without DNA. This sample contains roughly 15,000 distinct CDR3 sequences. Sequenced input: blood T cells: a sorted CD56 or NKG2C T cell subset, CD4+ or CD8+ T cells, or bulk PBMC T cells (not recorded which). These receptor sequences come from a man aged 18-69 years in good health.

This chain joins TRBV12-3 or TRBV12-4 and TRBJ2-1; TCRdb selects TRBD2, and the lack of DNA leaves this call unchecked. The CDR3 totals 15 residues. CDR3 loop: CASSGVASGEGEQFF.

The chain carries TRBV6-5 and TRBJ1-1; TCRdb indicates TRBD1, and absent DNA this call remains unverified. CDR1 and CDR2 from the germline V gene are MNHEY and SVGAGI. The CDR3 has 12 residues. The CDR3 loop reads CASRRQGTEAFF.

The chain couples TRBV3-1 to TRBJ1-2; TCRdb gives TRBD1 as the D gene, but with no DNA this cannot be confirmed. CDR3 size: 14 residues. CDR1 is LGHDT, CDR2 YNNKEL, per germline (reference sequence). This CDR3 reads CASSHRGTGAGYTF.

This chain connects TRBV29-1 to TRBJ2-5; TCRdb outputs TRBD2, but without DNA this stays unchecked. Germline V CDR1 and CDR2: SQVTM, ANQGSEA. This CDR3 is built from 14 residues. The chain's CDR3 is CSVGPGLGGETQYF.

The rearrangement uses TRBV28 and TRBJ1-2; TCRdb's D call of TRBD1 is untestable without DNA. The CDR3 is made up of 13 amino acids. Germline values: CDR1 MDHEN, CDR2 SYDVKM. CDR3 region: CASSTPPTWGYTF.

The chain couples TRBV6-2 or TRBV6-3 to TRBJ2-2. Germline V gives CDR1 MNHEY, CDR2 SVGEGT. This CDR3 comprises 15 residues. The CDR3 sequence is CASSSSFKYTGELFF.

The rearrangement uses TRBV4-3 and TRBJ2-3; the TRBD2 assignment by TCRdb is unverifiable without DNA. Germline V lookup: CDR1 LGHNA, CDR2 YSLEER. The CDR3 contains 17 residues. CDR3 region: CASSQVRDYPSTDTQYF.

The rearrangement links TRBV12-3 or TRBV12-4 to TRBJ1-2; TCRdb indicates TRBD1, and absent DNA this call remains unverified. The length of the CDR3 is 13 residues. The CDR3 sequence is CASSVQDSYGYTF.

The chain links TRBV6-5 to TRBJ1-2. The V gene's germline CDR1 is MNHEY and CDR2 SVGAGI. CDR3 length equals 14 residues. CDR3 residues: CASSSRTAAPGYTF.

The CDR3 sequence: CASSPRQANNQPQHF. V gene TRBV27 combines with J gene TRBJ1-5; TCRdb gives TRBD1 as the D gene, but with no DNA this cannot be confirmed. There are 15 residues in the CDR3. Germline V CDR1 and CDR2: MNHEY, SMNVEV (reference sequence).

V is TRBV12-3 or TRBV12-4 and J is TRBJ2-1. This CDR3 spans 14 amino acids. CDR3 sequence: CASSLSGIHNEQFF.

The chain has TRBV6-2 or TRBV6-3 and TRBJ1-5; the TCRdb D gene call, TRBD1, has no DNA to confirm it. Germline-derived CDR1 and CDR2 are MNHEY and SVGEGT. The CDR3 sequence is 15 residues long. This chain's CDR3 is CASSPSSGRRQPQHF.

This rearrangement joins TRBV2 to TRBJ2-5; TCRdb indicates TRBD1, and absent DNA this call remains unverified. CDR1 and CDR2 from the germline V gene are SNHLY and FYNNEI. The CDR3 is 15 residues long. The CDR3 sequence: CASSELTGRQETQYF.

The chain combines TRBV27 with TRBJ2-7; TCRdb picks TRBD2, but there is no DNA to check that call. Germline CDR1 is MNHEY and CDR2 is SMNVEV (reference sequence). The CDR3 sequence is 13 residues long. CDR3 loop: CASSSLSLDEQYF.

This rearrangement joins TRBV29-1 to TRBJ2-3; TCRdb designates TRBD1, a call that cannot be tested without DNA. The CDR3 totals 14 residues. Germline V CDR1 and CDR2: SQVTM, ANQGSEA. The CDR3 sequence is CSVVGQGHTDTQYF.

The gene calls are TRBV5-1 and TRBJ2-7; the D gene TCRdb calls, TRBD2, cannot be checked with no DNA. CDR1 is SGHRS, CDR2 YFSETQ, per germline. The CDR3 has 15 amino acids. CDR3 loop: CASSLSLAGPYEQYF.

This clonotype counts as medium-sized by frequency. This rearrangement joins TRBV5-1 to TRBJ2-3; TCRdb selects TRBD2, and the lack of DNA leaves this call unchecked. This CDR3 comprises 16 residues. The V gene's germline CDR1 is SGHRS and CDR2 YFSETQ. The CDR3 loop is CASRTSGAPSTDTQYF. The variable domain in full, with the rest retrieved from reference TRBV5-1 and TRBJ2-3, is KAGVTQTPRYLIKTRGQQVTLSCSPISGHRSVSWYQQTPGQGLQFLFEYFSETQRNKGNFPGRFSGRQFSNSRSEMNVSTLELGDSALYLCASRTSGAPSTDTQYFGPGTRLTVL.

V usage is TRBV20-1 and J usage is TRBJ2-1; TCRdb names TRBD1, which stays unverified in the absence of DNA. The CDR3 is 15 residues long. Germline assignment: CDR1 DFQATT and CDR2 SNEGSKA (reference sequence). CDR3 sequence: CSATPGTKQGREQFF.

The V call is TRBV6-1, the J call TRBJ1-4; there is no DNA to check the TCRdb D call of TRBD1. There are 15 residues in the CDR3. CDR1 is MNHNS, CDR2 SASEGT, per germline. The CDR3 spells CASRPLDSYNEKLFF.

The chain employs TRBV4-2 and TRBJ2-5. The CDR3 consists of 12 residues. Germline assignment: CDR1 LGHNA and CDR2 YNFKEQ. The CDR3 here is CASSQDSETQYF.

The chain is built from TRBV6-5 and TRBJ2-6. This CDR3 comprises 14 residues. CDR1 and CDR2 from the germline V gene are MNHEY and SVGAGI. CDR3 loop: CASSLSSGANVLTF.

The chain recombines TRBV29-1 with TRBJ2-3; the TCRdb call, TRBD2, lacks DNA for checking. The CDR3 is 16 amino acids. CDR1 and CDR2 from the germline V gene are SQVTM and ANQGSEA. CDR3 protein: CSVTGRRGGDTDTQYF.

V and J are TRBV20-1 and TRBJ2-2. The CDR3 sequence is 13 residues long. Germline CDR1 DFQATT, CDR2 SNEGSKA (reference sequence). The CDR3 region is CSANSGYTGELFF.

CDR3: CASSAIWTGQSSYNEQFF. The rearrangement uses TRBV23-1 and TRBJ2-1; the TCRdb call, TRBD1, lacks DNA for checking. TRBV23-1 qualifies as an ORF whose function is uncertain. The CDR3 covers 18 residues.